The 4 T cell receptor beta chains below come from one sample, sequenced in a study of blood T cell repertoires in COVID-19. Sequencing used immunoSEQ multiplex PCR; TCRdb keeps in-frame clones, though not all of them. The repertoire holds 85,000 to 90,000 clones, with approximately 86% as singletons. Input material: peripheral blood. The origin of the receptors is a man aged 80 or over with active or convalescent COVID-19.

J is TRBJ2-1 and V is TRBV6-1; 9 bases fit TRBD2. V was pared by 2 bases and J by 1 base, with 6 bases of the junction left unmatched. CDR3 length: 17 amino acids. Germline loops: CDR1 MNHNS, CDR2 SASEGT. The CDR3 spells CASSELYSGSSYNEQFF. The CDR3 DNA sequence: TGTGCCAGCAGTGAATTGTATAGCGGGAGTTCCTACAATGAGCAGTTCTTC.

The genes are TRBV2 and TRBJ2-7, with TRBD2 matching over 10 bases. Germline V gene lookup returns CDR1 SNHLY and CDR2 FYNNEI. The CDR3 length is 16 residues. With 7 bases clipped from V and 5 bases from J, the junction kept 14 bases outside the gene matches. CDR3 DNA: TGTGCCAGCAACGGACCAGCGGGAGGGCTTCTCAACGAGCAGTACTTC. Residues: CASNGPAGGLLNEQYF.

The chain uses TRBV6-5 and TRBJ1-2, with TRBD1 identical over 8 bases. The CDR3 extends over 13 amino acids. The trim removed 5 bases at V and 7 bases at J, leaving 6 bases unmatched. Germline assignment: CDR1 MNHEY and CDR2 SVGAGI. This chain's CDR3 is CASSQTGGPGYTF. In DNA, the CDR3 is TGTGCCAGCAGTCAAACAGGGGGTCCTGGCTACACCTTC.

The V call is TRBV19, the J call TRBJ2-7, with 13 bases identical to TRBD2. V lost 1 base and J lost 6; bases outside the gene matches: 6. Germline V gene data show CDR1 as LNHDA and CDR2 as SQIVND (reference sequence). This CDR3 has 16 amino acids. The CDR3 loop is CASSIVPGLAGREQYF. DNA of the CDR3: TGTGCCAGTAGTATAGTTCCGGGACTAGCGGGACGCGAGCAGTACTTC.